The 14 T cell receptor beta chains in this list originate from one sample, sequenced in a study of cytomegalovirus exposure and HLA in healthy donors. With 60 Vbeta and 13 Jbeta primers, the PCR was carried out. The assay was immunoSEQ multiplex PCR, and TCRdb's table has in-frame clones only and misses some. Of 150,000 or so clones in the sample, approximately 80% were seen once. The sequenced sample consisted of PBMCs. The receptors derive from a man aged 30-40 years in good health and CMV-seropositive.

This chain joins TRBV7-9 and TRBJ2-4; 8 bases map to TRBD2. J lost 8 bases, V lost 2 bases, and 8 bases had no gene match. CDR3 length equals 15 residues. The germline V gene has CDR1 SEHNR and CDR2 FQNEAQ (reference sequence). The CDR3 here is CASSLTGGGPDIQYF. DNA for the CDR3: TGTGCCAGCAGCTTAACGGGGGGGGGACCGGACATTCAGTACTTC.

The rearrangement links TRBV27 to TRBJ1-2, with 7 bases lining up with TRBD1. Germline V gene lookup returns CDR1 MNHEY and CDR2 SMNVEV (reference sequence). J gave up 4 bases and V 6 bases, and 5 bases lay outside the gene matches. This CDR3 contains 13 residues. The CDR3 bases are TGTGCCAGCAGACGACAGGGTTCCTATGGCTACACCTTC. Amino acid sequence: CASRRQGSYGYTF.

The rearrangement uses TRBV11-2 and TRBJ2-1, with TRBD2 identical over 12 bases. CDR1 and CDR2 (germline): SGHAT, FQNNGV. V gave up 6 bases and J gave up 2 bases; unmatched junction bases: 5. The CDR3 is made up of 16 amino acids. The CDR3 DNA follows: TGTGCCAGCAGGAGGACTAGCGGGGCAACCTACAATGAGCAGTTCTTC. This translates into CASRRTSGATYNEQFF.

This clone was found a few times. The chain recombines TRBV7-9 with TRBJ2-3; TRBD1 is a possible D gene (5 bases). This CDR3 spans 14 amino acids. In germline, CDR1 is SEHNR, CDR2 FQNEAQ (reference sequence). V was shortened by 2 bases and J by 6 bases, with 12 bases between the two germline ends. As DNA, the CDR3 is TGTGCCAGCAGCTTACCAGCCCACAGGGATACGCAGTATTTT. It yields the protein CASSLPAHRDTQYF.

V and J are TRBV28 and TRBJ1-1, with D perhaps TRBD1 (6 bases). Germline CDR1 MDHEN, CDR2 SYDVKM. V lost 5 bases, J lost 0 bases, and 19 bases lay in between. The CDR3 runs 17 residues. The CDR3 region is CASSIQSTGPLNTEAFF. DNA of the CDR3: TGTGCCAGCAGTATTCAATCGACAGGACCGCTGAACACTGAAGCTTTCTTT.

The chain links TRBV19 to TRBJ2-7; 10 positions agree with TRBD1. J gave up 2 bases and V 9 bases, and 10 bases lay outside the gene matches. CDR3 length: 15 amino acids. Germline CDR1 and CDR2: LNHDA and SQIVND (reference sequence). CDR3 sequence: CASRPDRGRPYEQYF. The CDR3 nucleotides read TGTGCCAGCCGCCCCGACAGGGGGCGCCCCTACGAGCAGTACTTC.

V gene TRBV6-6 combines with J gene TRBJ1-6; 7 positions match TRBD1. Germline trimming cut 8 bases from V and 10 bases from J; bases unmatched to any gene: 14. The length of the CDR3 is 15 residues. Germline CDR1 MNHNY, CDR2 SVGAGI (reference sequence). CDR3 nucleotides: TGTGCCAGCTACCCGACAGGGTGGTCTAACTCACCCCTCCACTTT. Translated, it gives CASYPTGWSNSPLHF.

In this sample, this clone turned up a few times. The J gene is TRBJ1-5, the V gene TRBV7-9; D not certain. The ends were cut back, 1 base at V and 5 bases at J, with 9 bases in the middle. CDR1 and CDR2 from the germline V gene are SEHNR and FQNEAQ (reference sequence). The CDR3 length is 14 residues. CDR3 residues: CASSLGLGDQPQHF. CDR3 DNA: TGTGCCAGCAGCTTAGGACTCGGGGATCAGCCCCAGCATTTT.

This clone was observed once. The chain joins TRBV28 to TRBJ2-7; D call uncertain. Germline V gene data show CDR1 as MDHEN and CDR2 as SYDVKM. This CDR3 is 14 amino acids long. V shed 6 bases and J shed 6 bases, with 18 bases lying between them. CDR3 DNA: TGTGCCAGCAGCCAGTTGCCCCTAGTCTCCGAGCAGTACTTC. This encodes CASSQLPLVSEQYF.

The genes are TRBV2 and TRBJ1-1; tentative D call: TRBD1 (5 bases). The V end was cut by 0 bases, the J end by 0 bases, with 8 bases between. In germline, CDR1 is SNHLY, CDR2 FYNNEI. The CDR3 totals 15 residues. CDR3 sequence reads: CASSEAGPLNTEAFF. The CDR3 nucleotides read TGTGCCAGCAGTGAAGCGGGGCCGCTGAACACTGAAGCTTTCTTT.

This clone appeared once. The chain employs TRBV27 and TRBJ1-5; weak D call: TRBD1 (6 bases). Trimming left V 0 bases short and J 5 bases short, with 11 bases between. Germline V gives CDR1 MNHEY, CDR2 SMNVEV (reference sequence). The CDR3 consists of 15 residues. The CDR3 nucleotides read TGTGCCAGCAGTTTATCTTTTGGGGGCGATCAGCCCCAGCATTTT. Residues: CASSLSFGGDQPQHF.

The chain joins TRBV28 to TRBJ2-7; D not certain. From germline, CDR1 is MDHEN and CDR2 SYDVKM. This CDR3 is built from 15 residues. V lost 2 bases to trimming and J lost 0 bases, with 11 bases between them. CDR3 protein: CASSLELQSSYEQYF. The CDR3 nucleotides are TGTGCCAGCAGTTTAGAGCTACAGAGCTCCTACGAGCAGTACTTC. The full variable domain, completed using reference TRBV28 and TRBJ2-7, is DVKVTQSSRYLVKRTGEKVFLECVQDMDHENMFWYRQDPGLGLRLIYFSYDVKMKEKGDIPEGYSVSREKKERFSLILESASTNQTSMYLCASSLELQSSYEQYFGPGTRLTVT.

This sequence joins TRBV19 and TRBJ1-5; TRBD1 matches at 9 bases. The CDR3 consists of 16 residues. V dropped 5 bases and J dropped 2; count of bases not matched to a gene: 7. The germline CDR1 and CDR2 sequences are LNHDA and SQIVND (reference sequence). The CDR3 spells CASSYGGDRGNQPQHF. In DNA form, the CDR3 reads TGTGCCAGTAGTTATGGAGGGGACAGGGGCAATCAGCCCCAGCATTTT.

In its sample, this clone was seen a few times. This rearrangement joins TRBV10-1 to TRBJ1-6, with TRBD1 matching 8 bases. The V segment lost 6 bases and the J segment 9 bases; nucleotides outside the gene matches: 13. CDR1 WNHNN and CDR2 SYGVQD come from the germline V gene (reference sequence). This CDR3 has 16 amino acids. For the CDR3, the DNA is TGCGCCAGCAGATTAGACAGGGGAGTTCAGAGTTCACCCCTCCACTTT. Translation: CASRLDRGVQSSPLHF.